This T cell receptor (beta chain) is from a study of early stage breast cancer tumors. About the research overall: Around 10-fold was the mean read coverage per sample.

Clones were read by immunoSEQ multiplex PCR, and TCRdb kept only the in-frame ones, dropping some. The repertoire holds about 53,000 clones, with 90% to 95% as singletons. The germline CDR1 and CDR2 sequences are SGHRS and YFSETQ. This CDR3 contains 18 residues. V was clipped by 5 bases and J by 1 base; unmatched bases: 9. Sequencing input: blood. This clonotype was obtained from a person in their 70s with breast cancer. This chain connects TRBV5-1 to TRBJ2-3, with 14 bases lining up with TRBD2. The CDR3 nucleotides are TGCGCCAGCAGATCCGGGACTAGCGGGAGTCGGGGCACAGATACGCAGTATTTT. Amino acids: CASRSGTSGSRGTDTQYF.